The 5 T cell receptor beta chains presented below share a single source sample, sequenced in a study of neurological immune-mediated disorders. Using its own MiXCR run on the 5' RACE reads, TCRdb lists one record per CDR3 protein. In the table there are 20,000 to 25,000 distinct CDR3 sequences, about 10% of which are singletons. The specimen was PBMCs. The receptor set was obtained from an older woman with HTLV-1-associated myelopathy (HAM/TSP).

This clonotype occurred many times. The gene calls are TRBV20-1 and TRBJ2-4, with 7 bases matching TRBD1. The V segment lost 5 bases and the J segment 13 bases; nucleotides outside the gene matches: 11. Germline V lookup: CDR1 DFQATT, CDR2 SNEGSKA (reference sequence). CDR3 length: 12 amino acids. The CDR3 nucleotides read TGCAGTGCTCAAAGGGGGCAGAGGGGGCAGTACTTC. Amino acids: CSAQRGQRGQYF.

Ten or more counts support this clonotype. The chain couples TRBV7-9 to TRBJ2-7; TRBD2 agrees at 13 bases. CDR1 is SEHNR, CDR2 FQNEAQ, per germline (reference sequence). V lost 0 bases and J lost 1; bases outside the gene matches: 6. This CDR3 is 18 amino acids long. DNA of the CDR3: TGTGCCAGCAGCTTAGCGGAAACTAGCGGGGGGGCATCCTACGAGCAGTACTTC. Translating gives CASSLAETSGGASYEQYF. The full variable domain, rest sourced from reference TRBV7-9 and TRBJ2-7, is DTGVSQNPRHKITKRGQNVTFRCDPISEHNRLYWYRQTLGQGPEFLTYFQNEAQLEKSRLLSDRFSAERPKGSFSTLEIQRTEQGDSAMYLCASSLAETSGGASYEQYFGPGTRLTVT.

The chain has TRBV20-1 and TRBJ2-5; 7 positions match TRBD1. The germline V gene has CDR1 DFQATT and CDR2 SNEGSKA (reference sequence). CDR3 length: 16 residues. V shed 0 bases, J shed 5 bases, and the junction held 12 bases outside the gene matches. CDR3 nucleotides: TGCAGTGCTAGAGATCAAGTCAGGGGGTTATTTGAGACCCAGTACTTC. The encoded protein is CSARDQVRGLFETQYF.

At least ten counts were recorded for this clonotype. J is TRBJ2-3 and V is TRBV5-6; TRBD1 or TRBD2 may be the D gene (5 bases each). The germline gives CDR1 SGHDT, CDR2 YYEEEE. Trimming left V 4 bases short and J 7 bases short, with 25 bases between. The CDR3 runs 17 residues. The CDR3 nucleotides read TGTGCCAGCAGCAGCCCTCGAGGGACCGCCCCCCGGAATACGCAGTATTTT. Translating gives CASSSPRGTAPRNTQYF.

This clonotype has ten or more counts. The chain couples TRBV6-5 to TRBJ2-1; unclear D gene. V lost 5 bases and J 0 bases, leaving 8 bases between the germline ends. Germline V CDR1 and CDR2: MNHEY, SVGAGI. The CDR3 spans 14 residues. The CDR3 loop reads CASSLVRSYNEQFF. The CDR3 region has the DNA TGTGCCAGCAGTCTAGTCCGCTCCTACAATGAGCAGTTCTTC.